This paragraph covers one TCR beta chain sequence. What it recognizes is unknown. The sample is drawn from a study of neoadjuvant nivolumab and ipilimumab in lung cancer. The CDR3 covers 13 residues. In germline, CDR1 is SGHRS, CDR2 YFSETQ. Germline trimming cut 4 bases from V and 3 bases from J; bases unmatched to any gene: 3. Study outcomes and limitations: Higher pretherapy blood TCR richness went with higher resected-tumor richness. TCR clonality did not significantly correlate with pathologic tumor regression.

Produced via immunoSEQ multiplex PCR; TCRdb's table is partial and in-frame only. The sample holds around 30,000 clones, nearly 85% seen once. The sequencing here drew on tumor tissue, taken after neoadjuvant nivolumab, alone or with ipilimumab, at or shortly before surgery. This clonotype was obtained from an adult with non-small cell lung cancer. The chain carries TRBV5-1 and TRBJ2-5; 7 nucleotides align to TRBD1. CDR3 amino acids: CASSKDRKETQYF. The CDR3 DNA reads TGCGCCAGCAGCAAGGACAGGAAAGAGACCCAGTACTTC. Looking up the rest from reference TRBV5-1 and TRBJ2-5 gives the full variable domain: KAGVTQTPRYLIKTRGQQVTLSCSPISGHRSVSWYQQTPGQGLQFLFEYFSETQRNKGNFPGRFSGRQFSNSRSEMNVSTLELGDSALYLCASSKDRKETQYFGPGTRLLVL.